This T cell receptor (beta chain) is from a study of identical twins. This CDR3 region has 16 residues. Trimming removed 4 bases from V and 0 bases from J; junction bases left unmatched: 8. TCRdb used MiXCR to reprocess the 5' RACE reads, holding one entry per CDR3 protein. The sample lists approximately 700,000 distinct CDR3 sequences, roughly 18% seen once, with around 13% in the top ten. The same specimen was also included in a second study, on T cells expressing NK-cell markers. This second study notes: Eight donors were sequenced, seven testing HCMV-seropositive and one testing seronegative.

The J gene is TRBJ1-1, the V gene TRBV12-3 or TRBV12-4; TRBD1 matches at 7 bases. The sample consisted of PBMCs. The clonotype originates from a woman aged 18-29 years in good health. Written as DNA, the CDR3 is TGTGCCAGCAGTTACAACAGGGGATGGGTGAACACTGAAGCTTTCTTT. As protein: CASSYNRGWVNTEAFF.